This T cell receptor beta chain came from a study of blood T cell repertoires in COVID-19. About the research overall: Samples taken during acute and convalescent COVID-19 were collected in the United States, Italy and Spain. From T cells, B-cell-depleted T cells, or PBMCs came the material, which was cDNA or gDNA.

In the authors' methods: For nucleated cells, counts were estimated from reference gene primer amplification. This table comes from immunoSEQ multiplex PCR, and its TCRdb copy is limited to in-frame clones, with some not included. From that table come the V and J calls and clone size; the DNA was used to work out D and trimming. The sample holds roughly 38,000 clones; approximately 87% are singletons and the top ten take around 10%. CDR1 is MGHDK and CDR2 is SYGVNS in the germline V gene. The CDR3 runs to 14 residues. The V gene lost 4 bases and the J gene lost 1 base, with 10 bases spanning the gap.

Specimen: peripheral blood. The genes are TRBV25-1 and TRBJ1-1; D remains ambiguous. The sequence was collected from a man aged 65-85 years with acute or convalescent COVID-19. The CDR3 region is CASSGLGENTEAFF. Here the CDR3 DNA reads TGTGCCAGCAGTGGGTTAGGAGAGAACACTGAAGCTTTCTTT.